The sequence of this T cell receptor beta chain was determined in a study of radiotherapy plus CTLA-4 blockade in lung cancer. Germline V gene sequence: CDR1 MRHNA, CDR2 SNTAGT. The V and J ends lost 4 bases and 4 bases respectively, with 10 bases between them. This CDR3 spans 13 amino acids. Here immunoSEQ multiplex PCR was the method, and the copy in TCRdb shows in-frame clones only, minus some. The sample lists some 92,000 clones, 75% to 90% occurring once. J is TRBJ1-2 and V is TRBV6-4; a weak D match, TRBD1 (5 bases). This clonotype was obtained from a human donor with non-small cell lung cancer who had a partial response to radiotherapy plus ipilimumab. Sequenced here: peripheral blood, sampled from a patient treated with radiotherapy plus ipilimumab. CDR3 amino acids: CASSVQGTYGYTF. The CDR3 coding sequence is TGTGCCAGCAGTGTCCAGGGAACCTATGGCTACACCTTC.